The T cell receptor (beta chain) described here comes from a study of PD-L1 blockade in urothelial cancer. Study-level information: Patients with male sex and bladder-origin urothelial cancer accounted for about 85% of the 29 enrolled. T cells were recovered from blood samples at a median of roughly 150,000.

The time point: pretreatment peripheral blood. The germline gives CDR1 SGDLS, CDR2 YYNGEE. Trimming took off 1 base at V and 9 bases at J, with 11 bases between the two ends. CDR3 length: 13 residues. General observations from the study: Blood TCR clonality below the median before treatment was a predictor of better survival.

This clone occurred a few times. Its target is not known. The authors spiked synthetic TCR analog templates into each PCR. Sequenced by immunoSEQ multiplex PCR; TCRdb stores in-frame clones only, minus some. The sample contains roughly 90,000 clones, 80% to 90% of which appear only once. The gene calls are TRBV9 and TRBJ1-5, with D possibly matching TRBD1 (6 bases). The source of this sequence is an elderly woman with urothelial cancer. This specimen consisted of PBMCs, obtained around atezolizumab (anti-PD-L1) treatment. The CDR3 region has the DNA TGTGCCAGCAGCGTATCAGGGGATGCGCCCCAGCATTTT. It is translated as CASSVSGDAPQHF.